This T cell receptor beta chain was sequenced for a study of HIV-infected children after antiretroviral therapy interruption. Overall study context: Interruption-arm samples span weeks 0, 12, interruption end (24 or 48), and about 3 years post-study. Study results and limitations: The Gini coefficient of naive CD4+ repertoires rose, returning to baseline by 3 years.

The CDR3 is 16 amino acids. Deletions cut 1 base from V and 0 bases from J, with 10 bases between. Germline V CDR1 and CDR2: SEHNR, FQNEAQ (reference sequence). The TCR library was built from RNA with a 3' RACE protocol and unique molecular identifiers. Each CDR3 protein gets one entry after TCRdb re-called the 3' RACE reads with MiXCR. Here the sample spans 90,000 or so distinct CDR3 sequences, roughly 6.4% being singletons. This clonotype was recorded at least ten times. Its target is unknown. As to treatment: PENTA 11 planned treatment interruption arm or continuous ART arm. Naive CD4+ CD45RA+ CD45RO- T cells were sorted from thawed PBMCs.

This sample comprised CD45RA+ CD4+ T cells from PBMCs, pooled from several time points, obtained from a donor given antiretroviral therapy, either interrupted or continuous. Subset described: naive CD4+ CD45RA+ CD45RO- T cells. This rearrangement joins TRBV7-9 to TRBJ1-5; D gene ambiguous. This clonotype was obtained from a pool of human donors with HIV. In nucleotides, the CDR3 is TGTGCCAGCAGCTTAGTGGCACCTTATAGCAATCAGCCCCAGCATTTT. It is translated as CASSLVAPYSNQPQHF.